This T cell receptor (beta chain) was captured by sequencing in a study of type 1 regulatory T cells. TCRdb re-called the reads through MiXCR, storing one row per CDR3 protein. The data show 24,000 or so distinct CDR3 sequences, over 40% seen once. This clonotype was observed a handful of times. Its antigen is not identified. Germline CDR1 is SGHRS and CDR2 is YFSETQ. V dropped 4 bases and J dropped 0 bases, with 8 bases sitting between them. CDR3 length equals 15 residues. Specimen: cultured T cells, either the whole culture or a sorted T cell fraction (not recorded which). The sequence was obtained from a human donor in good health. V gene TRBV5-1 combines with J gene TRBJ1-6; D is uncertain. CDR3 sequence reads: CASSRESSYNSPLHF. Here the CDR3 DNA reads TGCGCCAGCAGCCGTGAGAGCTCCTATAATTCACCCCTCCACTTT.